The 26 T cell receptor beta chains below all came from one sample that was sequenced in a study of blood T cell repertoires in COVID-19. The table came from immunoSEQ multiplex PCR; TCRdb's copy has only in-frame clones and leaves some out. The table has approximately 40,000 clones, 80% to 90% seen once. The sample was peripheral blood. The origin of the receptors is a human donor in a cohort sampled during active COVID-19.

This chain links TRBV5-4 with TRBJ2-3; 11 bases are shared with TRBD2. CDR1 and CDR2 from the germline V gene are SGHNT and YYREEE (reference sequence). Trimming cost V 3 bases and J 4 bases; bases outside gene matches: 7. The CDR3 is made up of 16 amino acids. The CDR3 protein is CASSSLSGGAADTQYF. The CDR3 nucleotides read TGTGCCAGCAGCTCCCTTAGCGGGGGGGCGGCAGATACGCAGTATTTT. Looking up the rest from reference TRBV5-4 and TRBJ2-3 gives the full variable domain: ETGVTQSPTHLIKTRGQQVTLRCSSQSGHNTVSWYQQALGQGPQFIFQYYREEENGRGNFPPRFSGLQFPNYSSELNVNALELDDSALYLCASSSLSGGAADTQYFGPGTRLTVL.

This chain links TRBV29-1 with TRBJ2-5; 9 nucleotides line up with TRBD2. Looked up from germline, CDR1 is SQVTM and CDR2 is ANQGSEA. The CDR3 sequence is 13 residues long. The trim removed 5 bases at V and 1 base at J, leaving 2 bases unmatched. The CDR3 here is CSVSGGTQETQYF. DNA for the CDR3: TGCAGCGTTAGCGGGGGGACCCAAGAGACCCAGTACTTC.

The chain has TRBV12-3 or TRBV12-4 and TRBJ1-1; D is perhaps TRBD1 (5 bases). The CDR3 spans 12 residues. The V end lost 6 bases, the J end lost 11 bases, and 16 bases lay between the germline ends. In DNA, the CDR3 is TGTGCCAGCAGAAGGGGCTACACCGGGGCTTTCTTT. As protein: CASRRGYTGAFF.

The chain employs TRBV4-2 and TRBJ2-2, with 11 bases that match TRBD1. CDR1 is LGHNA, CDR2 YNFKEQ, per germline. The trim removed 1 base at V and 6 bases at J, leaving 4 bases unmatched. CDR3 length equals 16 residues. The CDR3 DNA follows: TGTGCCAGCAGCCAAGTTGGACAGGGGGCTTCCGGGGAGCTGTTTTTT. It encodes CASSQVGQGASGELFF.

The V call is TRBV14, the J call TRBJ2-3; D might be TRBD1 (6 bases). V was pared by 1 base and J by 3 bases, with 11 bases between. Germline loops: CDR1 SGHDN, CDR2 FVKESK. The CDR3 extends over 15 amino acids. CDR3 in DNA: TGTGCCAGCAGCCAAGTGCAGGGGCCAACAGATACGCAGTATTTT. This sequence encodes CASSQVQGPTDTQYF.

This clone has a handful of counts. The chain has TRBV7-9 and TRBJ2-1; D not certain. Germline values: CDR1 SEHNR, CDR2 FQNEAQ (reference sequence). Trimming left V 5 bases short and J 7 bases short, with 6 bases between. The CDR3 is 11 amino acids. CDR3: CASSPENEQFF. The CDR3 bases are TGTGCCAGCAGCCCGGAGAATGAGCAGTTCTTC.

This chain joins TRBV28 and TRBJ2-7; 8 nucleotides agree with TRBD1. CDR1 is MDHEN, CDR2 SYDVKM, per germline. V shed 3 bases and J 3 bases; nucleotides not matched to a gene: 1. There are 13 residues in the CDR3. CDR3 amino acids: CASSLGQDYEQYV. The CDR3 nucleotides are TGTGCCAGCAGTTTGGGACAGGACTACGAGCAGTACGTC.

This chain links TRBV5-6 with TRBJ1-6; 7 positions agree with TRBD1. The ends lost 3 bases at V and 9 bases at J; junction bases unmatched: 6. The V gene's germline CDR1 is SGHDT and CDR2 YYEEEE. There are 14 residues in the CDR3. CDR3 residues: CASSSTGYGSPLHF. CDR3 coding DNA: TGTGCCAGCAGCTCGACAGGGTACGGTTCACCCCTCCACTTT. The full variable domain, in which reference TRBV5-6 and TRBJ1-6 provide the parts outside the CDR3, is DAGVTQSPTHLIKTRGQQVTLRCSPKSGHDTVSWYQQALGQGPQFIFQYYEEEERQRGNFPDRFSGHQFPNYSSELNVNALLLGDSALYLCASSSTGYGSPLHFGNGTRLTVT.

This sequence joins TRBV18 and TRBJ1-6; a weak D match, TRBD1 (6 bases). From germline, CDR1 is KGHSH and CDR2 LQKENI. The CDR3 contains 15 residues. Trimming took off 3 bases at V and 4 bases at J, with 10 bases between the two ends. This CDR3 is CASSPPGEYNSPLHF. The CDR3 nucleotides are TGTGCCAGCTCACCTCCAGGGGAATATAATTCACCCCTCCACTTT.

In DNA form, the CDR3 reads TGTGCCAGCAGCCCGAGGACAGGGTCAATCGGGGAGCTGTTTTTT. It yields the protein CASSPRTGSIGELFF. The V gene is TRBV7-2, the J gene TRBJ2-2; 8 bases align to TRBD1. Trimming cost V 5 bases and J 7 bases; bases outside gene matches: 9. Germline CDR1 reads SGHTA; CDR2 reads FQGNSA. This CDR3 is 15 amino acids long.

The gene calls are TRBV7-2 and TRBJ2-6, with D hard to call. With 5 bases removed from V and 0 bases from J, the gap between germline ends came to 5 bases. The CDR3 is 14 amino acids. Germline V gene data show CDR1 as SGHTA and CDR2 as FQGNSA. DNA for the CDR3: TGTGCCAGCAGCGTGGCCTCTGGGGCCAACGTCCTGACTTTC. Translated, it gives CASSVASGANVLTF.

The CDR3 sequence: CASSGSGWQPQHF. CDR3 nucleotides: TGTGCCAGCTCTGGGTCAGGGTGGCAGCCCCAGCATTTT. The J gene is TRBJ1-5, the V gene TRBV27, with a weak D call TRBD1 (5 bases). CDR1 and CDR2 (germline): MNHEY, SMNVEV (reference sequence). The V and J ends lost 8 bases and 7 bases respectively, with 15 bases between them. This CDR3 region has 13 residues.

The V call is TRBV20-1, the J call TRBJ1-5, with D perhaps TRBD1 (5 bases). V was trimmed by 3 bases and J by 9 bases, leaving 12 bases between them. CDR3 length: 12 amino acids. CDR1 DFQATT and CDR2 SNEGSKA come from the germline V gene (reference sequence). This CDR3 reads CSASRITGPQHF. The DNA of the CDR3 is TGCAGTGCTAGTAGGATCACAGGGCCCCAGCATTTT.

The chain has TRBV10-3 and TRBJ2-2; 8 bases line up with TRBD1. After removal of 3 bases from V and 1 base from J, the junction contained 1 base not matched to a gene. Germline V CDR1 and CDR2: ENHRY, SYGVKD. The CDR3 sequence is 15 residues long. The CDR3 nucleotides read TGTGCCATCAGTGATGGACAGGGGAACACCGGGGAGCTGTTTTTT. Its protein product is CAISDGQGNTGELFF.

This rearrangement joins TRBV5-6 to TRBJ1-2, with D hard to call. Germline V gene sequence: CDR1 SGHDT, CDR2 YYEEEE. Trimming took off 4 bases at V and 2 bases at J, with 18 bases between the two ends. The CDR3 contains 16 residues. The CDR3 DNA reads as TGTGCCAGCAGCCCCGGGATCGATATCATAAACTATGGCTACACCTTC. It translates to CASSPGIDIINYGYTF.

The chain recombines TRBV27 with TRBJ2-1; 8 nucleotides line up with TRBD1. Germline CDR1 and CDR2: MNHEY and SMNVEV (reference sequence). This CDR3 is built from 12 residues. J was trimmed by 7 bases and V by 8 bases; bases with no gene match: 4. In DNA form, the CDR3 reads TGTGCCAGCGCGACAGGGGTGAATGAGCAGTTCTTC. Encoded protein: CASATGVNEQFF.

The V call is TRBV9, the J call TRBJ1-4; 10 positions match TRBD1. Trimming removed 5 bases from V and 6 bases from J; junction bases left unmatched: 4. Germline-derived CDR1 and CDR2 are SGDLS and YYNGEE. The CDR3 consists of 14 residues. In nucleotides, the CDR3 is TGTGCCAGCAGTTCGGGACAGGGGTATGAAAAACTGTTTTTT. Its translation: CASSSGQGYEKLFF.

The rearrangement joins TRBV6-5 to TRBJ1-3; 11 nucleotides align to TRBD1. The CDR3 extends over 15 amino acids. Germline V gene sequence: CDR1 MNHEY, CDR2 SVGAGI. The trim removed 4 bases at V and 7 bases at J, leaving 6 bases unmatched. As DNA, the CDR3 is TGTGCCAGCAGTTGGGACCGGGACAGGGGGAACACCATATATTTT. Amino acids: CASSWDRDRGNTIYF.

This chain links TRBV2 with TRBJ1-2; 8 bases match TRBD1. V trimming: 3 bases; J trimming: 4 bases; junction bases outside the gene matches: 4. CDR1 SNHLY and CDR2 FYNNEI come from the germline V gene. The length of the CDR3 is 14 residues. The CDR3 spells CASSERQGAYGYTF. CDR3 DNA sequence: TGTGCCAGCAGTGAGCGGCAGGGGGCCTATGGCTACACCTTC. Based on the CDR3 plus reference TRBV2 and TRBJ1-2, the full variable domain is EPEVTQTPSHQVTQMGQEVILRCVPISNHLYFYWYRQILGQKVEFLVSFYNNEISEKSEIFDDQFSVERPDGSNFTLKIRSTKLEDSAMYFCASSERQGAYGYTFGSGTRLTVV.

The chain carries TRBV6-5 and TRBJ2-7; TRBD1 aligns across 8 bases. The germline V gene encodes CDR1 MNHEY and CDR2 SVGAGI. Trimming at V came to 6 bases and at J to 7 bases, leaving 5 bases not matched to a gene. This CDR3 comprises 12 residues. CDR3 in DNA: TGTGCCAGCAGCCAGGGGGCGGGGGAGCAGTACGTC. As protein: CASSQGAGEQYV.

This chain joins TRBV18 and TRBJ1-4; perhaps TRBD1 as D (6 bases). The CDR3 consists of 15 residues. The V end was cut by 0 bases, the J end by 5 bases, with 10 bases between. Per germline, CDR1 KGHSH and CDR2 LQKENI. CDR3: CASSPPGAPNEKLFF. CDR3 bases: TGTGCCAGCTCACCACCGGGGGCGCCCAATGAAAAACTGTTTTTT.

This chain joins TRBV7-6 and TRBJ1-4; TRBD1 is a possible D gene (5 bases). The CDR3 contains 15 residues. V was clipped by 5 bases and J by 5 bases, with 15 bases between them. Germline V gene sequence: CDR1 SGHVS, CDR2 FNYEAQ. CDR3 residues: CASSPGGPGNEKLFF. CDR3 sequence (DNA): TGTGCCAGCAGCCCCGGGGGACCCGGCAATGAAAAACTGTTTTTT. The full variable domain, with the rest looked up from reference TRBV7-6 and TRBJ1-4, is GAGVSQSPRYKVTKRGQDVALRCDPISGHVSLYWYRQALGQGPEFLTYFNYEAQQDKSGLPNDRFSAERPEGSISTLTIQRTEQRDSAMYRCASSPGGPGNEKLFFGSGTQLSVL.

This chain links TRBV6-5 with TRBJ1-5; TRBD1 matches 7 bases. From germline, CDR1 is MNHEY and CDR2 SVGAGI. The CDR3 contains 15 residues. The junction had 6 bases not matched to a gene; V was cut back by 4 bases and J by 3 bases. CDR3 amino acids: CASSSQTGANQPQHF. The CDR3 DNA sequence: TGTGCCAGCAGTTCCCAAACAGGGGCCAATCAGCCCCAGCATTTT.

This clone was detected only a few times. V and J are TRBV2 and TRBJ1-1, with a possible D match to TRBD1 (6 bases). The ends were cut back, 3 bases at V and 5 bases at J, with 13 bases in the middle. Germline CDR1 is SNHLY and CDR2 is FYNNEI. The CDR3 length is 14 residues. CDR3 in DNA: TGTGCCAGCAGTGAGTCCTGGGGGCGTACTGAAGCTTTCTTT. Amino acid sequence: CASSESWGRTEAFF.

The CDR3 loop reads CASSALAGGTDTQYF. The CDR3 nucleotides are TGTGCCAGTAGTGCACTAGCGGGGGGCACAGATACGCAGTATTTT. The chain uses TRBV19 and TRBJ2-3; TRBD2 matches 11 bases. This CDR3 has 15 residues. V lost 5 bases to trimming and J lost 1 base; unmatched junction nucleotides: 2. Germline V gives CDR1 LNHDA, CDR2 SQIVND (reference sequence).

The count of this clone is one. The chain uses TRBV6-6 and TRBJ2-2; possibly TRBD1 for D (6 bases). Germline loops: CDR1 MNHNY, CDR2 SVGAGI (reference sequence). The CDR3 runs to 13 residues. The V gene lost 10 bases and the J gene lost 1 base, with 10 bases spanning the gap. Here the CDR3 DNA reads TGTGCCACAAAGACAGGGAACACCGGGGAGCTGTTTTTT. This codes for CATKTGNTGELFF.